This T cell receptor beta chain was observed in a study of neurological immune-mediated disorders. Each CDR3 protein is one row after TCRdb ran MiXCR on the 5' RACE reads. The repertoire has about 50,000 distinct CDR3 sequences, approximately 3% of them found once; the top ten carry over 12%. Study-wide findings and caveats: It was HTLV-1-associated myelopathy that showed the most TCR clonal expansion, while multiple sclerosis showed the least, falling below healthy controls. Private repertoires in all groups were suggested, as expanded clones shared no CDR3 amino acid sequences across subjects. Phylogenetic grouping put 18 of 34 multiple sclerosis patients' repertoires into one related-CDR3 cluster, a possible signature.

This clonotype occurred many times. As yet, its antigen is unknown. The germline CDR1 and CDR2 sequences are SGHTA and FQGNSA. V dropped 5 bases and J dropped 0 bases, with 17 bases sitting between them. This CDR3 is 17 amino acids long. Sequenced: PBMCs. The chain combines TRBV7-2 with TRBJ1-5, with unresolved D. The sequence came from a woman aged 50 to 65 with multiple sclerosis. CDR3 loop: CASSPSASLVSNQPQHF. In DNA, the CDR3 is TGTGCCAGCAGCCCTTCTGCGTCTTTGGTTAGCAATCAGCCCCAGCATTTT.